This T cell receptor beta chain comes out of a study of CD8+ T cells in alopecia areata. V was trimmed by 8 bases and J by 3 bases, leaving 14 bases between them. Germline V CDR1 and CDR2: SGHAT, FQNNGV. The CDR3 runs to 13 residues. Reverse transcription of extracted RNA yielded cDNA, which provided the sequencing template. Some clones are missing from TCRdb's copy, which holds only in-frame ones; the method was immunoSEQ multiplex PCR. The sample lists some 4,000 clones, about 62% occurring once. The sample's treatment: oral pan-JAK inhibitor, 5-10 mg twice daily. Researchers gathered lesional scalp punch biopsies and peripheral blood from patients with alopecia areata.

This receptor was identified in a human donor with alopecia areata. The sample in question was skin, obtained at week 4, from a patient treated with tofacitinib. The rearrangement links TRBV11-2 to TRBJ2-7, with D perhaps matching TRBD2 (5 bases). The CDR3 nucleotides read TGTGCCAGCGGAAAGGGTGACTACTACGAGCAGTACTTC. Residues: CASGKGDYYEQYF.